This T cell receptor beta chain emerged from a study of early T cells in non-severe SARS-CoV-2 infection. About the study: Chains stayed unpaired after sequencing of bulk RNA from unsorted whole blood.

TCRdb fed the 5' RACE reads into MiXCR, producing one record per CDR3 protein. This table holds about 110,000 distinct CDR3 sequences, 8.5% to 14% found once. Per germline, CDR1 SGHVS and CDR2 FNYEAQ. This CDR3 has 16 residues. Trimming removed 2 bases at V and 4 bases at J, with 14 bases between. At least ten counts were recorded for this clonotype. Sample: whole blood. V is TRBV7-6 and J is TRBJ2-2; D is tentatively TRBD1 or TRBD2 (6 bases each). This TCR was recovered from an adult who was a healthcare worker with PCR-confirmed SARS-CoV-2 infection or an uninfected control (not recorded which). DNA of the CDR3: TGTGCCAGCAGCTTACGGGCAGGGGAGGCCACCGGGGAGCTGTTTTTT. Translation: CASSLRAGEATGELFF.